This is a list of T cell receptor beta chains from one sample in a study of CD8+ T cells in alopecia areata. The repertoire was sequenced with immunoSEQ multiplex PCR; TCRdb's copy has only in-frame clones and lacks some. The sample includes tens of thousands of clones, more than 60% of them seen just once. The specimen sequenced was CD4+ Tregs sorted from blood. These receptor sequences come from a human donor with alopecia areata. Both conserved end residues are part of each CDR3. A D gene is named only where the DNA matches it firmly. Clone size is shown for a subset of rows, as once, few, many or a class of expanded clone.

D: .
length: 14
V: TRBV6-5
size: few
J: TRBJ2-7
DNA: TGTGCCAGCCGCCTTCGTCAAGCCCCTCACGAGCAGTACTTC
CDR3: CASRLRQAPHEQYF

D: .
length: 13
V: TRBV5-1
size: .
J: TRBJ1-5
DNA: TGCGCCAGCAGAGGAGGGATTGATCAGCCCCAGCATTTT
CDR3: CASRGGIDQPQHF

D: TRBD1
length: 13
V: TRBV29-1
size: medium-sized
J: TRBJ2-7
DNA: TGCAGCGTTCGGGACAGGGTAGAGTCCGAGCAGTACTTC
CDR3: CSVRDRVESEQYF

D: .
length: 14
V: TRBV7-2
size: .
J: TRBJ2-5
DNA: TGTGCCAGCAGCTTAGACCGGAGGCAAGAGACCCAGTACTTC
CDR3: CASSLDRRQETQYF

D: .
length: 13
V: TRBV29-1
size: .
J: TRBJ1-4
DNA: TGCAGCGTTGCACAGGGTGTCGGGGAAAAACTGTTTTTT
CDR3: CSVAQGVGEKLFF

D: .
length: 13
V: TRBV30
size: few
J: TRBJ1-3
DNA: TGTGCCTGGAGTTCAGGCTCTGGAAACACCATATATTTT
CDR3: CAWSSGSGNTIYF

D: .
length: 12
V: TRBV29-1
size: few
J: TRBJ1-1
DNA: TGCAGCGTCCTCCGGGGCGGATCTGAAGCTTTCTTT
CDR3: CSVLRGGSEAFF

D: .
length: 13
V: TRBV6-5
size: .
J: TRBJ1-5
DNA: TGTGCCAGCAGTTACTCGAGGGATCAGCCCCAGCATTTT
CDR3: CASSYSRDQPQHF

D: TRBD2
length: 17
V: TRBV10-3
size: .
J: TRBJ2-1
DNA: TGTGCCATCGGGACTAGCGGGGGGAGTCCCCTCTACAATGAGCAGTTCTTC
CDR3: CAIGTSGGSPLYNEQFF

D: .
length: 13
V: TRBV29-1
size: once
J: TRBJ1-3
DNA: TGCAGCGTTAGGCAGAGCTCTGGAAACACCATATATTTT
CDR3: CSVRQSSGNTIYF

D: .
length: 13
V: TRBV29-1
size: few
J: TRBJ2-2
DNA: TGCAGCGTTGACAACCCCGGCACCGGGGAGCTGTTTTTT
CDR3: CSVDNPGTGELFF

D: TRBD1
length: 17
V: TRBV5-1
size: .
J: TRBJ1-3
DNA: TGCGCCAGCAGCTACGGACAGGCGCCGAGCTCTGGAAACACCATATATTTT
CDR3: CASSYGQAPSSGNTIYF

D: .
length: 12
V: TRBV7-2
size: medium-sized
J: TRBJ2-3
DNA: TGTGCCAGCAGTTATCACACAGATACGCAGTATTTT
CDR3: CASSYHTDTQYF

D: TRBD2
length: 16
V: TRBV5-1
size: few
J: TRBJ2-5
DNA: TGCGCCAGCAGCCCCACTAGCGGGACCATCCAAGAGACCCAGTACTTC
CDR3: CASSPTSGTIQETQYF

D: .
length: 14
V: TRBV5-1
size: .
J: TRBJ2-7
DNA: TGCGCCAGCAGCTTGGCGGACCGCGACTACGAGCAGTACTTC
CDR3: CASSLADRDYEQYF

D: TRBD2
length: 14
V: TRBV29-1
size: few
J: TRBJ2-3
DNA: TGCAGCGGCGGGGTAGCGGGTAGCACAGATACGCAGTATTTT
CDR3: CSGGVAGSTDTQYF

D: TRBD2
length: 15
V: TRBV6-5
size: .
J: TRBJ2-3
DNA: TGTGCCAGCAGCCCTGGACTAGCGGGGGGACTTACGCAGTATTTT
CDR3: CASSPGLAGGLTQYF

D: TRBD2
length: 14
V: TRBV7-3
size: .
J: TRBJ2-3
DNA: TGTGCCAGCAGCTTAGGGACTAGCGGGGGAGCGCAGTATTTT
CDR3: CASSLGTSGGAQYF

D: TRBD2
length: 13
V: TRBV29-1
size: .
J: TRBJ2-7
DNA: TGCAGCGTTGCCCGGGGGGGGAGGTACGAGCAGTACTTC
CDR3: CSVARGGRYEQYF

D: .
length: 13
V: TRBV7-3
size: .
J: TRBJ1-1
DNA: TGTGCCAGTCTAGAGGACCGGGGGACTGAAGCTTTCTTT
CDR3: CASLEDRGTEAFF

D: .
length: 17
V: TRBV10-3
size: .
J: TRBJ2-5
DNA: TGTGCCATCAGTGAGTCTAGGCAGGGCCAGGGAAGGGAGACCCAGTACTTC
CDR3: CAISESRQGQGRETQYF

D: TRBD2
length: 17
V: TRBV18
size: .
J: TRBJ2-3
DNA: TGTGCCAGCTCATATAGCGGGAGGGCCAAGTCGACAGATACGCAGTATTTT
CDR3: CASSYSGRAKSTDTQYF

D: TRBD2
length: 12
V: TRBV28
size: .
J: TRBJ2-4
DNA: TGTGCCAGCAGCGACGAAGTGGGGGGGAAGTACTTC
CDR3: CASSDEVGGKYF

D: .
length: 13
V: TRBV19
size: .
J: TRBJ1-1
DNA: TGTGCCAGTAGTATAACTGGGAACACTGAAGCTTTCTTT
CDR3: CASSITGNTEAFF

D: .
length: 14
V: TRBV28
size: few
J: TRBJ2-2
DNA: TGTGCCAGCAGTAAGGGAACTTACACCGGGGAGCTGTTTTTT
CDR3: CASSKGTYTGELFF

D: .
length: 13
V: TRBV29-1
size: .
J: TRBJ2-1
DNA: TGCAGCGTTGTATCTGGGGGTCGGAATGAGCAGTTCTTC
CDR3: CSVVSGGRNEQFF

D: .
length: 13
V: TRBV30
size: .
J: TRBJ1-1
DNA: TGTGCCTGCCAGGGGAGGAGGGACACTGAAGCTTTCTTT
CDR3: CACQGRRDTEAFF

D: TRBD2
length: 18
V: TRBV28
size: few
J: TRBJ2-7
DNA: TGTGCCAGCAGTTTCCCTTCCTTACAGCGGGAGTGGAGCTACGAGCAGTACTTC
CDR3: CASSFPSLQREWSYEQYF

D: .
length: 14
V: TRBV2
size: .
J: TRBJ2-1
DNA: TGTGCCAGCAGTGTGGAGGCAGGGCTTAATGAGCAGTTCTTC
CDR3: CASSVEAGLNEQFF

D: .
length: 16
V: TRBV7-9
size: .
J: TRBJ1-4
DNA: TGTGCCAGCAGCTTGGGAGGGGGAGCGGCTAATGAAAAACTGTTTTTT
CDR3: CASSLGGGAANEKLFF

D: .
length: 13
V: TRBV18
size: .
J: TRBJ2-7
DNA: TGTGCCAGCTCACCTACGAGGCAGGTCGAGCAGTACTTC
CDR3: CASSPTRQVEQYF

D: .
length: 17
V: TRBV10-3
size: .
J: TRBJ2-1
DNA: TGTGCCATCAGTGACATAGGGAGCCCGGATAAATTAAGTGAGCAGTTCTTC
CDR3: CAISDIGSPDKLSEQFF

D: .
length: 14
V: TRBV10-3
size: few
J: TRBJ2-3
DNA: TGTGCCATCAGAGGCACAGGGAGGACAGATACGCAGTATTTT
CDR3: CAIRGTGRTDTQYF

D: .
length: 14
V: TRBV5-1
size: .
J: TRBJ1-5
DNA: TGCGCCAGCAGCTTAGAAGGGAACAATCAGCCCCAGCATTTT
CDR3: CASSLEGNNQPQHF

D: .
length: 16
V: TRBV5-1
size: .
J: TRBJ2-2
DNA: TGCGCCAGCAGCAGACCCGACGGGCCGAACACCGGGGAGCTGTTTTTT
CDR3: CASSRPDGPNTGELFF

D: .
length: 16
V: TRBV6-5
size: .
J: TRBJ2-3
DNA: TGTGCCAGCAGTTACTCCGGGGGCCAGTCGGCAGATACGCAGTATTTT
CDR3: CASSYSGGQSADTQYF

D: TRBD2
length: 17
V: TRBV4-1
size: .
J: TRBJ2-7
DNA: TGCGCCAGCAGCCAAGGCCACACAGGCGGGAGGGTATACGAGCAGTACTTC
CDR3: CASSQGHTGGRVYEQYF

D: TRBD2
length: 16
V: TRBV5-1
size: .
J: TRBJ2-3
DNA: TGCGCCAGCAGCCTCCGGACTAGCGGGGGGCCGGATACGCAGTATTTT
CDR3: CASSLRTSGGPDTQYF

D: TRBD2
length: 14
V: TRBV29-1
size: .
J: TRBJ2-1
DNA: TGCAGCGTACTCCCGGAGCGGGGTTACAATGAGCAGTTCTTC
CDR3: CSVLPERGYNEQFF

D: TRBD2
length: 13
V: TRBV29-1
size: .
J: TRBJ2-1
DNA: TGCAGCGTTGATGGTAGCGGGAGTATTGAGCAGTTCTTC
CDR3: CSVDGSGSIEQFF

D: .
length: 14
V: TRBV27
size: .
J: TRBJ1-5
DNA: TGTGCCAGCAGTTTGCCCTTTAGCAATCAGCCCCAGCATTTT
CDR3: CASSLPFSNQPQHF

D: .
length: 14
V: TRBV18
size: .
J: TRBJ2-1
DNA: TGTGCCAGCTCACCGTCCCTTAGTATAGATGAGCAGTTCTTC
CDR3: CASSPSLSIDEQFF

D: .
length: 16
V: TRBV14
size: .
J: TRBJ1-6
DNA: TGTGCCAGCAGCCAAGGGATGGAATTAAATAATTCACCCCTCCACTTT
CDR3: CASSQGMELNNSPLHF

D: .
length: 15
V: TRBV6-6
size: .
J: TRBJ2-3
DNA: TGTGCCAGCAACTTGGGACTCGGAGGCACAGATACGCAGTATTTT
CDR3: CASNLGLGGTDTQYF

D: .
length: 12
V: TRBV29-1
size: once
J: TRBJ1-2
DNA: TGCAGCGTTGCGAAGGGGAACTATGGCTACACCTTC
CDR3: CSVAKGNYGYTF